Listed below are T cell receptor beta chains from one sample, sequenced in a study of blood T cell repertoires in COVID-19. Only in-frame clones appear in the TCRdb table, and some are missing; sequencing was by immunoSEQ multiplex PCR. The sample lists roughly 120,000 clones; 90% were seen once. What was sequenced was peripheral blood. Receptors originate from a woman aged 55 to 70 with COVID-19, enrolled during active disease. The CDR3 runs from the conserved cysteine through the conserved F or W. Fields, in order: V gene, CDR3 protein.

V: TRBV25-1
CDR3: CASSAGTGSTDTQYF

V: TRBV19
CDR3: CASTSLGGLAGGSGELFF

V: TRBV18
CDR3: CASSPPPSQETQYF

V: TRBV19
CDR3: CASTQRQSNYGYTF

V: TRBV29-1
CDR3: CSLKGQGIYNEQFF

V: TRBV7-2
CDR3: CASSDTYEQYF

V: TRBV7-2
CDR3: CASSSPRRGQSMNTEAFF

V: TRBV2
CDR3: CASSDAETGADSNQPQHF

V: TRBV7-3
CDR3: CASSLNGQGNMSPLHF

V: TRBV2
CDR3: CASSEDRGREPQHF

V: TRBV7-9
CDR3: CASRAGIRAPETQYF

V: TRBV10-3
CDR3: CAISESPASGGETQYF

V: TRBV6-5
CDR3: CASSYSGARGEYEQYF

V: TRBV25-1
CDR3: CASSGGQGSGQYF

V: TRBV19
CDR3: CASSSGTGYEKLFF

V: TRBV6-5
CDR3: CASSLTGGTDTQYF

V: TRBV11-3
CDR3: CASSWRGGLGETQYF

V: TRBV5-4
CDR3: CATGTGDNNSPLHF

V: TRBV7-2
CDR3: CASSFPSGGANTGELFF

V: TRBV2
CDR3: CAIGTGLGYEQYF

V: TRBV27
CDR3: CASSLRAGVNNEQFF

V: TRBV7-9
CDR3: CASSLAGTGGAGIREKLFF